This is a list of T cell receptor beta chains from one sample in a study of tumor-infiltrating lymphocytes in localized non-small cell lung cancer. TCRdb keeps only in-frame clones here, not all; method: immunoSEQ multiplex PCR. The sample lists 13,000 or so clones; about 82% were seen once. Sequences were obtained from uninvolved lung tissue not adjacent to the tumor. The receptors originated from a human donor with non-small cell lung cancer. Each CDR3 is given with its conserved first and last residue. D genes are given only for firm matches. Some rows have no size entry. The others give once, few or many, or a class for an expanded clone.

length,V,size,D,J,CDR3,DNA
18,TRBV6-1,NA,NA,TRBJ2-5,CASSEYLGGGDRQETQYF,TGTGCCAGCAGTGAATATCTAGGTGGGGGCGACAGGCAAGAGACCCAGTACTTC
15,TRBV14,NA,NA,TRBJ1-2,CASSQVLGGGYGYTF,TGTGCCAGCAGCCAAGTACTCGGTGGGGGGTATGGCTACACCTTC
14,TRBV30,NA,NA,TRBJ1-5,CAWSRGYSNQPQHF,TGTGCCTGGAGTCGGGGATATAGCAATCAGCCCCAGCATTTT
12,TRBV19,few,TRBD1,TRBJ1-5,CASGQGAQPQHF,TGTGCCAGTGGCCAGGGGGCTCAGCCCCAGCATTTT
12,TRBV28,NA,NA,TRBJ1-2,CASSIGLYGYTF,TGTGCCAGCAGTATCGGGCTCTATGGCTACACCTTC
14,TRBV7-8,NA,NA,TRBJ2-7,CASSPQWGSDEQYF,TGTGCCAGCAGCCCCCAATGGGGAAGCGACGAGCAGTACTTC
16,TRBV12-5,NA,NA,TRBJ1-1,CASGLVEGRFPREAFF,TGTGCTAGTGGTTTGGTAGAGGGCCGATTCCCGAGAGAAGCTTTCTTT
16,TRBV11-2,NA,NA,TRBJ2-2,CASSFTGGAFTGELFF,TGTGCCAGCAGCTTTACGGGGGGCGCTTTTACCGGGGAGCTGTTTTTT
18,TRBV9,NA,TRBD2,TRBJ2-1,CASSTPRGGTSNNNEQFF,TGTGCCAGCAGCACCCCCCGGGGGGGGACTAGCAACAACAATGAGCAGTTCTTC
14,TRBV5-8,few,NA,TRBJ2-7,CASSLGQISYEQYF,TGTGCCAGCAGCTTGGGACAGATCTCCTACGAGCAGTACTTC
16,TRBV7-2,NA,NA,TRBJ1-5,CASSLEGRVGNQPQHF,TGTGCCAGCAGCTTAGAGGGTCGGGTCGGCAATCAGCCCCAGCATTTT
15,TRBV7-9,NA,NA,TRBJ1-2,CASSYTREDRGGYTF,TGTGCCAGCAGCTACACCCGGGAGGACCGAGGTGGCTACACCTTC
16,TRBV6-5,NA,TRBD2,TRBJ2-1,CASSYLGLAGGAEQFF,TGTGCCAGCAGTTACCTAGGACTAGCGGGGGGGGCTGAGCAGTTCTTC
15,TRBV6-5,NA,TRBD2,TRBJ2-7,CASSYSASGTYEQYF,TGTGCCAGCAGTTACTCGGCTAGCGGAACCTACGAGCAGTACTTC
16,TRBV4-3,NA,NA,TRBJ1-1,CASSQDLKVRNTEAFF,TGCGCCAGCAGCCAAGATCTAAAGGTCCGCAACACTGAAGCTTTCTTT
14,TRBV19,NA,NA,TRBJ1-3,CASSITSSGNTIYF,TGTGCCAGTAGTATTACTTCCTCTGGAAACACCATATATTTT
16,TRBV7-2,NA,TRBD2,TRBJ2-7,CASSINPPGLAGEQYF,TGTGCCAGCAGCATTAACCCCCCCGGACTAGCGGGGGAGCAGTACTTC
15,TRBV6-5,NA,TRBD2,TRBJ2-3,CASSRGGAIKDTQYF,TGTGCCAGCAGTCGCGGGGGGGCCATAAAAGATACGCAGTATTTT
13,TRBV4-3,NA,NA,TRBJ2-7,CASSQDAGYEQYF,TGCGCCAGCAGCCAAGACGCGGGCTACGAGCAGTACTTC
14,TRBV11-2,NA,NA,TRBJ2-5,CASSLNGGQETQYF,TGTGCCAGCAGCTTAAATGGCGGCCAAGAGACCCAGTACTTC
11,TRBV5-1,NA,NA,TRBJ2-5,CASSRQETQYF,TGCGCCAGCAGCCGTCAAGAGACCCAGTACTTC
15,TRBV4-3,NA,NA,TRBJ1-2,CASSQELRDNYGYTF,TGCGCCAGCAGCCAAGAACTGCGGGATAACTATGGCTACACCTTC
14,TRBV7-6,NA,NA,TRBJ1-1,CASSLWQSNTEAFF,TGTGCCAGCAGCTTGTGGCAGTCGAACACTGAAGCTTTCTTT
13,TRBV14,NA,NA,TRBJ1-3,CASSQDPRNTIYF,TGTGCCAGCAGCCAAGACCCCAGAAACACCATATATTTT
14,TRBV5-1,NA,NA,TRBJ2-3,CASSRRQGTDTQYF,TGCGCCAGCAGCCGGCGACAGGGCACAGATACGCAGTATTTT
17,TRBV7-2,NA,NA,TRBJ1-3,CASSLAYGTASGNTIYF,TGTGCCAGCAGCTTAGCCTACGGAACCGCTTCTGGAAACACCATATATTTT
16,TRBV7-9,NA,NA,TRBJ2-7,CASSPRDIRGRDKQYF,TGTGCCAGCAGCCCACGGGACATCAGGGGCCGCGACAAGCAGTACTTC
12,TRBV19,NA,NA,TRBJ1-1,CASNDRNTEAFF,TGTGCCAGTAATGACAGGAACACTGAAGCTTTCTTT
19,TRBV11-3,NA,TRBD2,TRBJ2-1,CASSRPLAGGASSYNEQFF,TGTGCCAGCAGCCGTCCCCTAGCGGGGGGGGCTTCCTCCTACAATGAGCAGTTCTTC